What follows is one T cell receptor beta chain and its context. The clone's antigen remains unknown. Its CDR3 holds 13 amino acids, cysteine through phenylalanine. DNA is not recorded here. CDR1 and CDR2 were assigned from the germline V gene as SGHAT and FQNNGV. The data were obtained in a study of CXCR3-negative and CXCR3-positive naive CD8 T cells (dated by TCRdb to about 2019). Background on the whole study: In total, some 130 million TRB reads were obtained, corresponding to roughly 1.5 +/- 0.3 million reads per library. Diversity and physicochemical repertoire analyses covered some eleven donors pooled from two independent experiments. TRBV-TRBJ cluster analysis included naive subsets from roughly 5 donors and memory cells from 3 donors.

For each CD8+ T cell subset, flow sorting was done in triplicate, and 300,000 to 350,000 cells per subset went directly into RLT lysis buffer. Naive CD8+ T cells were defined stringently as CD45RO-CCR7+CD27+CD95- to exclude memory contaminants. Peripheral blood mononuclear cells were isolated from buffy coats by standard density gradient centrifugation. Naive CXCR3-negative and CXCR3-positive CD8+ T cells were flow-sorted using a FACSAria III. An RNeasy Mini Kit was used to extract total RNA from the sorted cells. For sequencing, a NextSeq 550 was employed. The Human TCR Profiling Kit (MiLaboratory) was used to prepare UMI-labeled 5' RACE TRB cDNA libraries. The full amount of extracted RNA was used for cDNA synthesis, and the full amount of resulting cDNA was used for PCR amplification. Libraries were prepared in parallel using an identical number of PCR cycles. The paper's data handling went like this. With a requirement of at least two reads per UMI, MIGEC and MiXCR extracted about 50,000 +/- 10,000 unique UMI-labeled TRB cDNA molecules per library. On average, roughly 40,000 +/- 10,000 functional in-frame TRB CDR3 nucleotide clonotypes lacking stop codons were found per library. After downsampling to 5000 UMI-labeled TRB molecules per sample, diversity metrics, including normalized Shannon-Wiener and Chao1, were computed in VDJtools. VDJtools computed clonotype-size-weighted physicochemical properties of the central five CDR3 residues: interaction energy, strength, volume and Kidera factor 4. Each entry corresponds to one CDR3 protein sequence from reads that TCRdb reprocessed, and DNA is not given. These V and J calls rely on TCRdb rather than the paper's analysis. For this sample, the table gives around 160,000 distinct CDR3 sequences. The ten largest account for 0.25% to 0.35% of the sample.

The paper as a whole reports these results and caveats: Surface CD5, linked to self-reactivity in mice, was comparable between naive subsets; TCR interaction strength was therefore also inferred from TRB CDR3 physicochemical properties. TRB CDR3s from CXCR3-positive naive cells showed higher hydrophobicity (lower Kidera factor 4), lower energy, and higher strength and volume indices than CXCR3-negative naive cells. Because CXCR3 expression was partially decreased after cryopreservation, freshly isolated PBMCs were used for most assays. Comparably high repertoire diversity was found in both naive subsets, whereas much lower repertoire diversity was found in memory CD8+ T cells. Naive CXCR3-negative and CXCR3-positive cells from the same donor showed similar TRBV-TRBJ usage, whereas memory cells showed distinct patterns.

This receptor was taken from a human donor in good health. Some clones in this sample may be carry-over from other donors' samples. The sequence is built from TRBV11-2 and TRBJ2-7. Sequencing was carried out using naive CXCR3+ CD8+ T cells from blood. What this sample's cell subset or site label stands for: CD45RO-CCR7+CD27+CD95- naive CD8+ T cells expressing CXCR3 (TNR3+). The encoded CDR3 is CASSLRVSYEQYF.